A single sample gave rise to the 23 T cell receptor beta chains below, sequenced in a study of CD8+CD57+ T cells in acquired aplastic anemia. Profiling that covered TCR beta VDJ and CDR3 relied on genomic DNA as its template. TCRdb processed the reads anew with MiXCR; each CDR3 protein has one entry. Of 90,000 to 120,000 distinct CDR3 sequences listed, roughly 51% are singletons. Sequencing was done on a sample of sorted CD4+, CD8+, or CD8+CD57+ T cells (not recorded which) from PBMCs. The receptors were gathered from a human donor in good health, serving as a control.

The V and J genes are TRBV2 and TRBJ2-7; 8 bases map to TRBD1. The CDR3 totals 14 residues. CDR1 and CDR2 from the germline V gene are SNHLY and FYNNEI. V lost 4 bases to trimming and J lost 6 bases; unmatched junction nucleotides: 8. The CDR3 sequence: CASSARTGFGEQYF. As DNA, the CDR3 is TGTGCCAGCAGTGCCCGGACAGGGTTTGGCGAGCAGTACTTC.

The chain is built from TRBV29-1 and TRBJ1-2; D is perhaps TRBD1 (6 bases). CDR1 is SQVTM, CDR2 ANQGSEA, per germline. CDR3 length: 14 residues. V was clipped by 6 bases and J by 7 bases, with 21 bases between them. The CDR3 nucleotides read TGCAGCGTAGCTCCTCTTCCGGGGGCGGGTGGCTACACCTTC. Translating it yields CSVAPLPGAGGYTF.

The J gene is TRBJ1-2, the V gene TRBV20-1; maybe TRBD1 (5 bases). Germline V gene data show CDR1 as DFQATT and CDR2 as SNEGSKA (reference sequence). V was cut by 6 bases and J by 11 bases, with 22 bases left in between. The CDR3 has 13 amino acids. The CDR3 DNA is TGCAGTGCGCCCTTCGGGAGGGGCGGGGGATACACCTTC. It codes for CSAPFGRGGGYTF.

The rearrangement joins TRBV24-1 to TRBJ2-2; the D is unclear. Germline V gene sequence: CDR1 KGHDR, CDR2 SFDVKD. The V end was cut by 7 bases, the J end by 2 bases, with 16 bases between. The CDR3 consists of 16 residues. The DNA of the CDR3 is TGTGCCACCAGCACATCAGGTCGACCAAACACCGGGGAGCTGTTTTTT. Its protein product is CATSTSGRPNTGELFF.

The table lists this clonotype with many counts. In DNA, the CDR3 is TGTGCCTGGAGTGTACCGCTTGCGGTTGACTATGGCTACACCTTC. Its translation: CAWSVPLAVDYGYTF. The rearrangement joins TRBV30 to TRBJ1-2; D unresolved. CDR1 GTSNPN and CDR2 SVGIG come from the germline V gene (reference sequence). Trimming left V 0 bases short and J 3 bases short, with 14 bases between. The CDR3 totals 15 residues.

This clonotype has only a few counts. The chain carries TRBV27 and TRBJ1-1; the D gene is possibly TRBD1 (6 bases). CDR1 is MNHEY, CDR2 SMNVEV, per germline (reference sequence). Trimming took off 4 bases at V and 2 bases at J, with 11 bases between the two ends. This CDR3 spans 14 amino acids. This CDR3 is CASSYGQINTEAFF. The CDR3 DNA sequence: TGTGCCAGCAGTTATGGACAGATAAACACTGAAGCTTTCTTT.

The V call is TRBV2, the J call TRBJ2-3; 7 bases map to TRBD1. CDR1 is SNHLY and CDR2 is FYNNEI in the germline V gene. The V gene end was trimmed by 4 bases and the J gene end by 4 bases; junction bases not matched to a gene: 5. The CDR3 runs to 14 residues. This CDR3 reads CASSVNRGPDTQYF. CDR3 DNA: TGTGCCAGCAGTGTTAACAGGGGTCCAGATACGCAGTATTTT.

This chain links TRBV25-1 with TRBJ1-6, with D tentatively TRBD1 (5 bases). Trimming took 7 bases from V and 6 from J, leaving 16 bases between them. Germline V gene sequence: CDR1 MGHDK, CDR2 SYGVNS. This CDR3 is built from 15 residues. The CDR3 reads CASKGSEVPNSPLHF. The CDR3 nucleotides read TGTGCCAGCAAGGGGAGCGAAGTTCCTAATTCACCCCTCCACTTT.

Note on this clonotype: One end of the junction varies from germline; a read error may be responsible. The CDR3: CASSQGETGNTMYF. The DNA for the CDR3 is TGTGCCAGCAGCCAGGGAGAGACTGGAAACACCATGTATTTT. The J gene is TRBJ1-3, the V gene TRBV7-2, with D perhaps matching TRBD1 (5 bases). The CDR3 contains 14 residues. CDR1 SGHTA and CDR2 FQGNSA come from the germline V gene.

The V call is TRBV7-6, the J call TRBJ2-5, with D perhaps matching TRBD1 or TRBD2 (6 bases each). Germline V gene lookup returns CDR1 SGHVS and CDR2 FNYEAQ. The CDR3 spans 16 residues. V shed 2 bases and J shed 2 bases, with 15 bases lying between them. CDR3: CASSLRSAGQQETQYF. The CDR3 nucleotides are TGTGCCAGCAGCTTACGCTCGGCGGGACAACAAGAGACCCAGTACTTC.

This chain joins TRBV10-3 and TRBJ2-1; D possibly corresponds to TRBD2 (6 bases). This CDR3 spans 11 amino acids. The V end was cut by 10 bases, the J end by 10 bases, with 14 bases between. CDR1 is ENHRY, CDR2 SYGVKD, per germline. CDR3 amino acids: CASVVRGEQFF. In nucleotides, the CDR3 is TGTGCCAGCGTGGTTCGGGGGGAGCAGTTCTTC.

This clonotype was detected only a few times. This may come from a read error, since a much larger clone is one base off. The genes are TRBV27 and TRBJ2-7, with 7 bases fitting TRBD1. Germline V lookup: CDR1 MNHEY, CDR2 SMNVEV (reference sequence). The CDR3 loop spans 13 amino acids. Germline trimming cut 8 bases from V and 0 bases from J; bases unmatched to any gene: 4. In DNA form, the CDR3 reads TGTGCCAGCGGTCGGGACAGCTCCTACGAGCAGTACTTC. Translating gives CASGRDSSYEQYF.

This clonotype has a single count. J is TRBJ2-3 and V is TRBV29-1; no firm D call. V shed 7 bases and J shed 5 bases, with 19 bases lying between them. The length of the CDR3 is 14 residues. The germline V gene encodes CDR1 SQVTM and CDR2 ANQGSEA. CDR3 in amino acids: CSAASMGSGDTQYF. The CDR3 bases are TGCAGCGCCGCGTCCATGGGGTCGGGAGATACGCAGTATTTT.

This clonotype has a count of ten or more. This rearrangement joins TRBV9 to TRBJ1-1, with 7 bases that match TRBD1. The CDR3 covers 13 residues. V was pared by 3 bases and J by 11 bases, with 10 bases of the junction left unmatched. The germline V gene encodes CDR1 SGDLS and CDR2 YYNGEE. The CDR3 spells CASSARTGGPAFF. CDR3 coding DNA: TGTGCCAGCAGCGCCAGGACAGGAGGACCTGCTTTCTTT.

This clonotype was observed at least ten times. V gene TRBV5-6 combines with J gene TRBJ2-7, with 7 bases identical to TRBD1. The V and J ends lost 1 base and 6 bases, in that order; junction bases with no gene match: 10. CDR1 and CDR2 (germline): SGHDT, YYEEEE. This CDR3 contains 15 residues. CDR3 in amino acids: CASSLTGAGVAEQYF. Here the CDR3 DNA reads TGTGCCAGCAGCTTGACAGGGGCCGGAGTAGCCGAGCAGTACTTC.

This clonotype appeared many times. The J gene is TRBJ1-1, the V gene TRBV9; a possible D gene is TRBD1 (6 bases). The CDR3 is made up of 13 amino acids. In germline, CDR1 is SGDLS, CDR2 YYNGEE. Trimming shortened V by 3 bases and J by 4 bases, and 10 bases separated the two germline ends. This chain's CDR3 is CASSARGSTEAFF. The CDR3 DNA is TGTGCCAGCAGCGCCAGGGGTTCCACTGAAGCTTTCTTT.

Only one count was recorded for this clonotype. V gene TRBV10-3 combines with J gene TRBJ1-3, with D perhaps matching TRBD1 (5 bases). Trimming removed 4 bases at V and 4 bases at J, with 20 bases between. Germline lookup yields CDR1 ENHRY and CDR2 SYGVKD. The length of the CDR3 is 17 residues. The CDR3 protein is CAISAGRGQRQGNTIYF. CDR3 sequence (DNA): TGTGCCATCAGTGCCGGTAGGGGCCAAAGACAAGGAAACACCATATATTTT.

The rearrangement uses TRBV5-1 and TRBJ1-5; 7 bases match TRBD1. V lost 0 bases and J lost 6; bases outside the gene matches: 0. This CDR3 has 13 amino acids. In germline, CDR1 is SGHRS, CDR2 YFSETQ. The CDR3 sequence: CASSLGQGQPQHF. Here the CDR3 DNA reads TGCGCCAGCAGCTTGGGACAGGGTCAGCCCCAGCATTTT.

This sequence joins TRBV12-3 or TRBV12-4 and TRBJ2-7; tentatively, D is TRBD2 (6 bases). This CDR3 spans 14 amino acids. Trimming left V 6 bases short and J 2 bases short, with 14 bases between. The chain's CDR3 is CASRSGAGPYEQYF. CDR3 coding DNA: TGTGCCAGCAGATCCGGGGCGGGGCCCTACGAGCAGTACTTC.

J is TRBJ1-1 and V is TRBV19; D perhaps matches TRBD1 (5 bases). Germline V gene data show CDR1 as LNHDA and CDR2 as SQIVND (reference sequence). Trimming took 5 bases from V and 8 from J, leaving 15 bases between them. This CDR3 comprises 13 residues. CDR3 bases: TGTGCCAGTAGTGAGACAGAAAACAGCGAAGCTTTCTTT. This codes for CASSETENSEAFF. The variable domain in full, completed from reference TRBV19 and TRBJ1-1, reads DGGITQSPKYLFRKEGQNVTLSCEQNLNHDAMYWYRQDPGQGLRLIYYSQIVNDFQKGDIAEGYSVSREKKESFPLTVTSAQKNPTAFYLCASSETENSEAFFGQGTRLTVV.

This clonotype came up once. V and J are TRBV10-3 and TRBJ2-7; D not certain. The CDR3 consists of 16 residues. V was clipped by 3 bases and J by 2 bases, with 17 bases between them. Germline CDR1 and CDR2: ENHRY and SYGVKD. Here the CDR3 reads CAISDPGGLQTYEQYF. Here the CDR3 DNA reads TGTGCCATCAGTGACCCCGGTGGTCTGCAGACCTACGAGCAGTACTTC.

With regard to this clonotype: The junction and the germline gene differ at one end; a read error may be behind it. The chain is built from TRBV6-1 and TRBJ1-1; D ambiguous. Germline assignment: CDR1 MNHNS and CDR2 SASEGT. The CDR3 totals 14 residues. CDR3 in DNA: TGTGCCGGCAGGTACAGAGACATGAACACTGAAGCTTTCTTT. Its protein is CAGRYRDMNTEAFF.

This sequence joins TRBV7-9 and TRBJ1-1; D gene ambiguous. The CDR3 loop spans 15 amino acids. Between the trimmed V and J ends, which lost 1 base and 2 bases, there was a span of 11 bases. CDR1 is SEHNR, CDR2 FQNEAQ, per germline (reference sequence). DNA for the CDR3: TGTGCCAGCAGCTTAGACCATGGAGGCAACACTGAAGCTTTCTTT. Encoded protein: CASSLDHGGNTEAFF.